Listed below are T cell receptor beta chains from one sample, sequenced in a study of blood T cells in healthy people across ages. MiXCR, run by TCRdb on the 5' RACE reads, gives a single entry per CDR3 protein. This sample has 1.5 million to 1.9 million distinct CDR3 sequences, with approximately 42% found just once. The material sequenced was blood. These TCRs come from a woman aged 18-35 years in good health. CDR3s include the opening cysteine and the closing phenylalanine or tryptophan. A D gene is named only where the DNA matches it firmly. Where a row states a size, it is once, few, many or the class of an expanded clone; other rows omit it.

clone size: -
J gene: TRBJ2-1
V gene: TRBV4-3
D gene: TRBD2
CDR3 DNA: TGCGCCAGCAGCCCAGGTAGTGGACTAGGCTACAATGAGCAGTTCTTC
CDR3 protein: CASSPGSGLGYNEQFF

clone size: many
J gene: TRBJ2-7
V gene: TRBV20-1
D gene: TRBD2
CDR3 DNA: TGCAGCGCCGGGACTAGCTACTCCGAGCAGTACTTC
CDR3 protein: CSAGTSYSEQYF

clone size: -
J gene: TRBJ2-7
V gene: TRBV6-2/TRBV6-3
D gene: -
CDR3 DNA: TGTGCCAGCAGCTACGGGCATACCTACGAGCAGTACTTC
CDR3 protein: CASSYGHTYEQYF

clone size: -
J gene: TRBJ2-2
V gene: TRBV6-2/TRBV6-3
D gene: TRBD2
CDR3 DNA: TGTGCCAGCAGTTACGTCCAGGGGACTAGTGGCACCGGGGAGCTGTTTTTT
CDR3 protein: CASSYVQGTSGTGELFF

clone size: few
J gene: TRBJ1-2
V gene: TRBV7-2
D gene: -
CDR3 DNA: TGTGCCAGCAGCTTAGCGCTGGGACATAACTATGGCTACACCTTC
CDR3 protein: CASSLALGHNYGYTF

clone size: few
J gene: TRBJ2-1
V gene: TRBV24-1
D gene: -
CDR3 DNA: TGTGCCACCAGTGATCCTAGACCCAGTGAGCAGTTTTTC
CDR3 protein: CATSDPRPSEQFF

clone size: few
J gene: TRBJ2-3
V gene: TRBV7-9
D gene: TRBD2
CDR3 DNA: TGTGCCAGCAGGCTACCTAGCGGGGTTAGCACAGATACGCAGTATTTT
CDR3 protein: CASRLPSGVSTDTQYF

clone size: few
J gene: TRBJ2-1
V gene: TRBV5-1
D gene: -
CDR3 DNA: TGCGCCAGCAGCTTGGTTTTCCAGGACAATGAGCAGTTCTTC
CDR3 protein: CASSLVFQDNEQFF

clone size: -
J gene: TRBJ1-5
V gene: TRBV28
D gene: -
CDR3 DNA: TGTGCCAGCAGTTTAGCGTGGGGGAATCAGCCCCAGCATTTT
CDR3 protein: CASSLAWGNQPQHF

clone size: few
J gene: TRBJ2-3
V gene: TRBV7-8
D gene: -
CDR3 DNA: TGTGCCAGCAGCTTCGCCCGCAAGGCAGATACGCAGTATTTT
CDR3 protein: CASSFARKADTQYF

clone size: few
J gene: TRBJ2-3
V gene: TRBV4-3
D gene: -
CDR3 DNA: TGCGCCAGCAGCCAAGATCCCGCCCCTAGCGCCGGAACTGATACGCAGTATTTT
CDR3 protein: CASSQDPAPSAGTDTQYF

clone size: -
J gene: TRBJ1-4
V gene: TRBV5-6
D gene: -
CDR3 DNA: TGTGCCAGCAGCTTGGGAGTTACAACTAATGAAAAACTGTTTTTT
CDR3 protein: CASSLGVTTNEKLFF

clone size: -
J gene: TRBJ2-1
V gene: TRBV7-3
D gene: TRBD2
CDR3 DNA: TGTGCCAGCAGCTTATCTAGGACTAGCGGGACCAATGAGCAGTTCTTC
CDR3 protein: CASSLSRTSGTNEQFF

clone size: -
J gene: TRBJ1-5
V gene: TRBV6-2/TRBV6-3
D gene: TRBD1
CDR3 DNA: TGTGCCAGCAGACTCTTTTCGGCAGGGGGGTTTAATCAGCCCCAGCATTTT
CDR3 protein: CASRLFSAGGFNQPQHF

clone size: -
J gene: TRBJ1-1
V gene: TRBV6-1
D gene: -
CDR3 DNA: TGTGCCAGCAGTGAAGCGTCGGGGGGCGGGACTGAAGCTTTCTTT
CDR3 protein: CASSEASGGGTEAFF

clone size: -
J gene: TRBJ2-2
V gene: TRBV7-8
D gene: -
CDR3 DNA: TGTGCCCGCAGCTTACAGGGTTCCACCGGGGAGCTGTTTTTT
CDR3 protein: CARSLQGSTGELFF

clone size: few
J gene: TRBJ2-3
V gene: TRBV20-1
D gene: -
CDR3 DNA: TGCAGTGCATCTGATCCGGGACGCAGCACAGATACGCAGTATTTT
CDR3 protein: CSASDPGRSTDTQYF

clone size: few
J gene: TRBJ1-1
V gene: TRBV7-9
D gene: TRBD1
CDR3 DNA: TGTGCCAGCAGCTTAGCCAGGGGGACGGCTGAAGCTTTCTTT
CDR3 protein: CASSLARGTAEAFF

clone size: -
J gene: TRBJ1-1
V gene: TRBV12-3/TRBV12-4
D gene: TRBD1
CDR3 DNA: TGTGCCGGCAGCCAGGGGGGGAACACTGAAGCTTTCTTT
CDR3 protein: CAGSQGGNTEAFF

clone size: -
J gene: TRBJ2-1
V gene: TRBV10-3
D gene: -
CDR3 DNA: TGTGCCACCAGCCCCGCTGCAGTAGGGGACAATGAGCAGTTCTTC
CDR3 protein: CATSPAAVGDNEQFF

clone size: -
J gene: TRBJ2-7
V gene: TRBV27
D gene: TRBD2
CDR3 DNA: TGTGCCAACAGTTTATCGAGCGGGGGAGTTTACGAGCAGTACTTC
CDR3 protein: CANSLSSGGVYEQYF

clone size: many
J gene: TRBJ1-5
V gene: TRBV12-3/TRBV12-4
D gene: -
CDR3 DNA: TGTGCCAGCAGTTTGCAACAGGGCAATCAGCCCCAGCATTTT
CDR3 protein: CASSLQQGNQPQHF

clone size: few
J gene: TRBJ1-1
V gene: TRBV4-3
D gene: -
CDR3 DNA: TGCGCCAGCAGCCAAGGGACAGCGGGTAGGGTCACTGAAGCTTTCTTT
CDR3 protein: CASSQGTAGRVTEAFF

clone size: -
J gene: TRBJ2-7
V gene: TRBV20-1
D gene: TRBD2
CDR3 DNA: TGCAGTGCTAGAGATTACGGGACTAGCGTCTACGAGCAGTACTTC
CDR3 protein: CSARDYGTSVYEQYF

clone size: -
J gene: TRBJ1-2
V gene: TRBV12-3/TRBV12-4
D gene: -
CDR3 DNA: TGTGCCAGCAGTTTGGCCGTAACCTATGGCTACACCTTC
CDR3 protein: CASSLAVTYGYTF

clone size: once
J gene: TRBJ2-5
V gene: TRBV15
D gene: -
CDR3 DNA: TGTGCCACCAGCAGAGACCGAACCAGCTACTATGAGCAGTACTTC
CDR3 protein: CATSRDRTSYYEQYF

clone size: few
J gene: TRBJ2-5
V gene: TRBV5-5
D gene: -
CDR3 DNA: TGTGCCAGCAGCGACCTCCGGGCAGAGACCCAGTACTTC
CDR3 protein: CASSDLRAETQYF

clone size: many
J gene: TRBJ2-6
V gene: TRBV12-3/TRBV12-4
D gene: TRBD1
CDR3 DNA: TGTGCCAGCAGCCGACAGGGTAGTGGGGCCAACGTCCTGACTTTC
CDR3 protein: CASSRQGSGANVLTF

clone size: once
J gene: TRBJ1-5
V gene: TRBV27
D gene: -
CDR3 DNA: TGTGCCAGCAGTACCTCCTCTGGGAGAGGGCCCCAGCATTTT
CDR3 protein: CASSTSSGRGPQHF

clone size: few
J gene: TRBJ1-2
V gene: TRBV29-1
D gene: -
CDR3 DNA: TGCAGCGTTGACGAGTGGAGGATCTATGGCTACACCTTC
CDR3 protein: CSVDEWRIYGYTF

clone size: -
J gene: TRBJ1-1
V gene: TRBV11-2
D gene: -
CDR3 DNA: TGTGCCAGCTCTATGGTGGGAGACACTGAAGCTTTCTTT
CDR3 protein: CASSMVGDTEAFF

clone size: -
J gene: TRBJ2-7
V gene: TRBV29-1
D gene: TRBD2
CDR3 DNA: TGCAGCGTTGAAGTAGCTAGCGGGGGATACGAGCAGTACTTC
CDR3 protein: CSVEVASGGYEQYF

clone size: -
J gene: TRBJ2-5
V gene: TRBV20-1
D gene: -
CDR3 DNA: TGCAGTGCCAGACAAGTTGGGACTCCTAAAGAGACCCAGTACTTC
CDR3 protein: CSARQVGTPKETQYF

clone size: few
J gene: TRBJ2-1
V gene: TRBV4-1
D gene: -
CDR3 DNA: TGCGCCAGCAGCCACTTACGCAATGAGCAGTTCTTC
CDR3 protein: CASSHLRNEQFF

clone size: once
J gene: TRBJ2-1
V gene: TRBV29-1
D gene: -
CDR3 DNA: TGCAGCGTGAAATGGATCGGGGGCTCCTACAATGAGCAGTTCTTC
CDR3 protein: CSVKWIGGSYNEQFF

clone size: few
J gene: TRBJ2-7
V gene: TRBV3-1
D gene: -
CDR3 DNA: TGTGCCAGCAGCCAAGGGTCGTCAGACTTCTACGAGCAGTACTTC
CDR3 protein: CASSQGSSDFYEQYF

clone size: -
J gene: TRBJ2-1
V gene: TRBV20-1
D gene: -
CDR3 DNA: TGCAGTGCTCCTACTATATACAATGAGCAGTTCTTC
CDR3 protein: CSAPTIYNEQFF

clone size: -
J gene: TRBJ1-1
V gene: TRBV29-1
D gene: -
CDR3 DNA: TGCAGCGTCGAAGCGGGGGTGGGAGAGAACACTGAAGCTTTCTTT
CDR3 protein: CSVEAGVGENTEAFF

clone size: -
J gene: TRBJ2-3
V gene: TRBV20-1
D gene: TRBD2
CDR3 DNA: TGCAGTGCTAGTGGACTAGCGAAACGCACAGATACGCAGTATTTT
CDR3 protein: CSASGLAKRTDTQYF

clone size: few
J gene: TRBJ1-2
V gene: TRBV4-3
D gene: TRBD1
CDR3 DNA: TGCGCCAGCAGCCACATGACAGGGGGCGGCTACACCTTC
CDR3 protein: CASSHMTGGGYTF